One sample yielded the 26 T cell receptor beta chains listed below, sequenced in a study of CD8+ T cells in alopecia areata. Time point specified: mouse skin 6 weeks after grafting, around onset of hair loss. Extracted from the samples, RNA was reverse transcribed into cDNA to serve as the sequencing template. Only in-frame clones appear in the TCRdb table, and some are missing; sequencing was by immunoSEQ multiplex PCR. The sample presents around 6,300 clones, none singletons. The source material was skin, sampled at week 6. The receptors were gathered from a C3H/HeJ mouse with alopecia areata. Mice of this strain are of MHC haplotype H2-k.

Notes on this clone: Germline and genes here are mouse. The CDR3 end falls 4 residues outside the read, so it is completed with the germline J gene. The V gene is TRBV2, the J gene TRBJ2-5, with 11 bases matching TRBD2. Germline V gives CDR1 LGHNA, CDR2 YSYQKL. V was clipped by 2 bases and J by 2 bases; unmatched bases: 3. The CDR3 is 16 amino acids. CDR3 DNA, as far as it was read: TGTGCCAGCAGCCAAACTGGGGGGGCGGCCCAAGAC. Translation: CASSQTGGAAQD. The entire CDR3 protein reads CASSQTGGAAQDTQYF.

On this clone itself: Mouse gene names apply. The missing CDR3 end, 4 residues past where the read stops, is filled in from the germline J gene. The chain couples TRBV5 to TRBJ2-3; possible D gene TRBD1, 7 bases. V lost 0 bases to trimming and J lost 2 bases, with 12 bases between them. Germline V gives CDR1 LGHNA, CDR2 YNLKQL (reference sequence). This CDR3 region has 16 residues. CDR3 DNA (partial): TGTGCCAGCAGCCAAGAAAGGGGGCTTGCTGCAGAA. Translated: CASSQERGLAAE. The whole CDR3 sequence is CASSQERGLAAETLYF.

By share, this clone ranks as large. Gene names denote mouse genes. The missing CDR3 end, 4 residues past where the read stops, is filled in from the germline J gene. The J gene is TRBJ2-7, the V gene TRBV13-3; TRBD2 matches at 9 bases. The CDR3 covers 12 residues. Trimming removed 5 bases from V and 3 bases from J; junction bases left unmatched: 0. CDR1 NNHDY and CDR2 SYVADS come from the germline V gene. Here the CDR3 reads CASRTGGYEQYF. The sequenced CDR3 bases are TGTGCCAGCAGGACTGGGGGCTAT.

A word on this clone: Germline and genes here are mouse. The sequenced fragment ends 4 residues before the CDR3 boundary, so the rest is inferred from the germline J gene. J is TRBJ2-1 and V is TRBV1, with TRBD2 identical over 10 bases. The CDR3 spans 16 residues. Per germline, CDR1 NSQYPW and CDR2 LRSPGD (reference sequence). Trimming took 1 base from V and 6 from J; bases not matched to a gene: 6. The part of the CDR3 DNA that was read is TGCACCTGCAGTGCAGCCTGGGGGGGCGCGGGTGCT. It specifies CTCSAAWGGAGA. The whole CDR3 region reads CTCSAAWGGAGAEQFF.

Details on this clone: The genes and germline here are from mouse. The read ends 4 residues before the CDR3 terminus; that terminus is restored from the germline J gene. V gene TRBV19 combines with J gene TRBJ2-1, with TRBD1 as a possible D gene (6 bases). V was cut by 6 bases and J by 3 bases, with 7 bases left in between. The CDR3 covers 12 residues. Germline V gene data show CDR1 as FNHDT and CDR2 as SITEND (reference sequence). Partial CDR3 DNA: TGTGCCAGCACACAGGGCTATGCT. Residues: CASTQGYA. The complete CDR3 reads CASTQGYAEQFF.

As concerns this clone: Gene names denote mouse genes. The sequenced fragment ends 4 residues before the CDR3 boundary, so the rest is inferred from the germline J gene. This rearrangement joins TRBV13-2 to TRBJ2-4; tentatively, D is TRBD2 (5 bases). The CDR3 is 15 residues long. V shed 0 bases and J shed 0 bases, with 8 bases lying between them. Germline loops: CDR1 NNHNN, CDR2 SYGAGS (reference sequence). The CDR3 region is CASGDAWDSQNTLYF. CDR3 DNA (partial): TGTGCCAGCGGTGATGCCTGGGATAGTCAAAAC.

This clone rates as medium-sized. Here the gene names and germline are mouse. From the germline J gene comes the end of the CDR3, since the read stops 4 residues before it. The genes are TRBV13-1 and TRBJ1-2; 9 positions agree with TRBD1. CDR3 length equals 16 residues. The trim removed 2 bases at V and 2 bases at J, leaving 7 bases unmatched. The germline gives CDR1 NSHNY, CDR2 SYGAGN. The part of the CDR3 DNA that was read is TGTGCCAGCAGTGACAAAGGGACAGGGAGGAACTCC. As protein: CASSDKGTGRNS. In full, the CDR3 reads CASSDKGTGRNSDYTF.

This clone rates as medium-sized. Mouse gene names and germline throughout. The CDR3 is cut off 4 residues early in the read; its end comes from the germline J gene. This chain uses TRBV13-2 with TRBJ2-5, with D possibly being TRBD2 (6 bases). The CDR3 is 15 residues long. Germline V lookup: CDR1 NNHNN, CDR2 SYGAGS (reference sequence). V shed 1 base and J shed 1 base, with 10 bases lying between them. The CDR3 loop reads CASGDPGLYQDTQYF. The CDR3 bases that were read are TGTGCCAGCGGTGATCCGGGACTTTACCAAGAC.

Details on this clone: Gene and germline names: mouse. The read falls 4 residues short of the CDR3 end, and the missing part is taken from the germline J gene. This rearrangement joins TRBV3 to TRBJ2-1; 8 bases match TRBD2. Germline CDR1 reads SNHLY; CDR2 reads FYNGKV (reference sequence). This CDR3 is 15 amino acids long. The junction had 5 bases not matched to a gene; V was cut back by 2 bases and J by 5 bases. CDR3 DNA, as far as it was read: TGTGCCAGCAGCTTAATGGGGGGGGTTGATGCT. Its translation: CASSLMGGVDA. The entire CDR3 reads CASSLMGGVDAEQFF.

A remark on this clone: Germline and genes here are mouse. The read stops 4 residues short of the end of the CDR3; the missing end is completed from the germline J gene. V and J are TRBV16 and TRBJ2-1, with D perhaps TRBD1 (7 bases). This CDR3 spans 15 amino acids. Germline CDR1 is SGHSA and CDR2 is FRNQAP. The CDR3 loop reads CASSLETGWGAEQFF. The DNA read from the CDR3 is TGTGCAAGCAGCTTAGAGACAGGGTGGGGGGCT.

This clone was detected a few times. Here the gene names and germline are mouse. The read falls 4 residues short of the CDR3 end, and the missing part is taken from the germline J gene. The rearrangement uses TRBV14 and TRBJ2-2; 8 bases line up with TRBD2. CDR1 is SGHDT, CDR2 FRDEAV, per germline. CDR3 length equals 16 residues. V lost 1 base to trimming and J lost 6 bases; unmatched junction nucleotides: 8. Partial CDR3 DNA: TGTGCCAGCAGTTTCCCCTCGGGGGGGGCGCCCGGG. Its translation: CASSFPSGGAPG. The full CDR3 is CASSFPSGGAPGQLYF.

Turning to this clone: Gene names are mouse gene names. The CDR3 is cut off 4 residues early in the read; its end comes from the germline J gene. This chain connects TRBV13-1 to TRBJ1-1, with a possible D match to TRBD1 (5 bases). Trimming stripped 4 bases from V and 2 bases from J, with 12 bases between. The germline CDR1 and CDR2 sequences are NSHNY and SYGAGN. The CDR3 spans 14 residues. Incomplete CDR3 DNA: TGTGCCAGCAGTATAGGGCAGGGTAACACA. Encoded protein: CASSIGQGNT. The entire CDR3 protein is CASSIGQGNTEVFF.

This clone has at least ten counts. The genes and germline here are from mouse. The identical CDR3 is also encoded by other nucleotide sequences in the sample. CDR3 amino acids: CASSPDRANSDYTF. The CDR3 bases that were read are TGTGCCAGCAGTCCTGACAGGGCAAACTCC. This chain connects TRBV19 to TRBJ1-2; TRBD1 aligns across 7 bases. The CDR3 goes on 4 residues after the read ends, and that part is filled in from the germline J gene. Germline values: CDR1 FNHDT, CDR2 SITEND (reference sequence). Trimming cost V 4 bases and J 0 bases; bases outside gene matches: 3. The CDR3 is 14 residues long.

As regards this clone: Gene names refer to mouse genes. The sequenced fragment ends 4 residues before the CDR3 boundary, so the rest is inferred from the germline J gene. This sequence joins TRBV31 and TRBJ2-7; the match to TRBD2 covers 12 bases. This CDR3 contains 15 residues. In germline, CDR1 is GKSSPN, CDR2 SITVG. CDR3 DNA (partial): TGTGCCTGGAGTCTAGGCGGGACTGGGGGGTAT. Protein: CAWSLGGTGGY. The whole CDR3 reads CAWSLGGTGGYEQYF.

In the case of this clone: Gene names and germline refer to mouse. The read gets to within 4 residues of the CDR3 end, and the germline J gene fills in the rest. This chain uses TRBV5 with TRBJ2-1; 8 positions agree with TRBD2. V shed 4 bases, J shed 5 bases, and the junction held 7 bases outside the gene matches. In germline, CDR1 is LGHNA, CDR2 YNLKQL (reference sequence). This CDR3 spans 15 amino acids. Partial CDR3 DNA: TGTGCCAGCAGCCCTCCCTGGGGGGTCCATGCT. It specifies CASSPPWGVHA. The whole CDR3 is CASSPPWGVHAEQFF.

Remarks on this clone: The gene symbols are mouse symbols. The CDR3 is CASRQHTEVFF. The sequenced part of the CDR3 DNA is TGTGCCAGCAGACAGCACACA. V and J are TRBV19 and TRBJ1-1; D is undetermined. The missing CDR3 end, 4 residues past where the read stops, is filled in from the germline J gene. The germline gives CDR1 FNHDT, CDR2 SITEND (reference sequence). There are 11 residues in the CDR3. V dropped 5 bases and J dropped 3 bases, with 5 bases sitting between them.

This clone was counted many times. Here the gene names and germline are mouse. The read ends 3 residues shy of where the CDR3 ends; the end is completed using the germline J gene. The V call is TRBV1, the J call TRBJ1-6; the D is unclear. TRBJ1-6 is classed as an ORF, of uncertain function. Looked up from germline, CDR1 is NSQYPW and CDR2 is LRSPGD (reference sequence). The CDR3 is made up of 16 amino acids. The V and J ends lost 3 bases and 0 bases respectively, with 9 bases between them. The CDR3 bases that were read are TGCACCTGCAGTGCCGAGAGGTCTTCCTATAATTCGCCC. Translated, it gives CTCSAERSSYNSP. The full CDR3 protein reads CTCSAERSSYNSPLYF.

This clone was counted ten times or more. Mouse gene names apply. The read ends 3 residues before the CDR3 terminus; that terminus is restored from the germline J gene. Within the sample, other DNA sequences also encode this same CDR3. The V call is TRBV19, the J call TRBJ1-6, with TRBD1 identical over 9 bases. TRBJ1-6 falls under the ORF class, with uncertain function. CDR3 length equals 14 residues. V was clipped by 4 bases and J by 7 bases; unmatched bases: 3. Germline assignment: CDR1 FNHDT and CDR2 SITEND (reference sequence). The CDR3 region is CASSRDRVNSPLYF. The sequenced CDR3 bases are TGTGCCAGCAGTCGGGACAGGGTCAATTCGCCC.

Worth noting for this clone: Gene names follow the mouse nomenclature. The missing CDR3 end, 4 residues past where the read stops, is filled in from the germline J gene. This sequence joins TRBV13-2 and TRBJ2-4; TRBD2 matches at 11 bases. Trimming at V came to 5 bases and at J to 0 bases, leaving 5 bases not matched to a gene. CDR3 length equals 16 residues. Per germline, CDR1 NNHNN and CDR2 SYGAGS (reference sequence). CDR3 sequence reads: CASGPTGGVSQNTLYF. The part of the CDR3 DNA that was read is TGTGCCAGCGGCCCGACTGGGGGGGTTAGTCAAAAC.

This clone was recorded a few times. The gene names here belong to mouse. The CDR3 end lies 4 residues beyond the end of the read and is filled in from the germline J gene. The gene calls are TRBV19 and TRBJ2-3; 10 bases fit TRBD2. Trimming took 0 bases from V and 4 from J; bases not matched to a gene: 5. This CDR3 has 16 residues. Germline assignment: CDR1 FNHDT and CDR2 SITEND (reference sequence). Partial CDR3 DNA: TGTGCCAGCAGTATAGCCCAGACTGGGGGGACAGAA. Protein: CASSIAQTGGTE. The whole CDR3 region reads CASSIAQTGGTETLYF.

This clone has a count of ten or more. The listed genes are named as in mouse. The CDR3 protein is CASSEQTSAETLYF. The CDR3 DNA, read in part, is TGTGCTAGCAGTGAGCAGACTAGTGCAGAA. V usage is TRBV17 and J usage is TRBJ2-3; no clear D gene. The read ends 4 residues shy of where the CDR3 ends; the end is completed using the germline J gene. Trimming removed 5 bases from V and 0 bases from J, with 9 bases in between. The germline CDR1 and CDR2 sequences are MNHDT and YYDKIL. CDR3 length: 14 amino acids. Complete variable domain (other parts from reference TRBV17 and TRBJ2-3): DTTVKQNPRYKLARVGKPVNLICSQTMNHDTMYWYQKKPNQAPKLLLFYYDKILNREADTFEKFQSSRPNNSFCSLYIGSAGLEYSAMYLCASSEQTSAETLYFGSGTRLTVL.

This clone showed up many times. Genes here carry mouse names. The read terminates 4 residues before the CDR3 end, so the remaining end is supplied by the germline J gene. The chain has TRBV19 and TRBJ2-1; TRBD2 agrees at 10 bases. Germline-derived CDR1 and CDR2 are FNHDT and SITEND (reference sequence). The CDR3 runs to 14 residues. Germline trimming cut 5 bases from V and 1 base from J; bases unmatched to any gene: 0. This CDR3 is CASRDWGNYAEQFF. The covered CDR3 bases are TGTGCCAGCAGGGACTGGGGGAACTATGCT.

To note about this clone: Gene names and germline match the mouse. The DNA read from the CDR3 is TGCACCTGCAGTGCCCCGGGACAGGGGAGGGAC. Residues: CTCSAPGQGRD. The full CDR3 protein reads CTCSAPGQGRDTQYF. J is TRBJ2-5 and V is TRBV1, with 10 bases identical to TRBD1. The read is 4 residues too short to cover the CDR3 end, so that end is filled in from the germline J gene. Germline V gene sequence: CDR1 NSQYPW, CDR2 LRSPGD (reference sequence). The CDR3 extends over 15 amino acids.

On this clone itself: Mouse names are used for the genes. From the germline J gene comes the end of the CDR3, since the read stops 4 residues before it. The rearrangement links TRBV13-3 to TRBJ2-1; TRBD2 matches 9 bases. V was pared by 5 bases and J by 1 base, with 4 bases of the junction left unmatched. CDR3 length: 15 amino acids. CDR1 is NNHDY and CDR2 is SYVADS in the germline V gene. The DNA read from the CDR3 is TGTGCCAGCAGGGGACTGGGACCCAACTATGCT. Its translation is CASRGLGPNYA. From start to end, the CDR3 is CASRGLGPNYAEQFF.

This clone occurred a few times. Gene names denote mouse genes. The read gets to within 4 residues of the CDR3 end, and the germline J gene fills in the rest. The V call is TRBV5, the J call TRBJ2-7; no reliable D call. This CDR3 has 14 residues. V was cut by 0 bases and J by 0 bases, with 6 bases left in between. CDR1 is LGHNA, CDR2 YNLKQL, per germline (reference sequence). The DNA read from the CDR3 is TGTGCCAGCAGCCAAGATTGGGTCTCCTAT. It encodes CASSQDWVSY. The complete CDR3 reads CASSQDWVSYEQYF.

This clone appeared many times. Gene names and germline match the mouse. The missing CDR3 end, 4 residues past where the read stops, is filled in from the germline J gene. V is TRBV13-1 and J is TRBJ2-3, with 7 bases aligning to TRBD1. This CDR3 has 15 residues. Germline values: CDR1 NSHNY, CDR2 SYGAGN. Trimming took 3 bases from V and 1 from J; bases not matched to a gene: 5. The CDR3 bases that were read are TGTGCCAGCAGTGGTGCAGGGGGTGGTGCAGAA. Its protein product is CASSGAGGGAE. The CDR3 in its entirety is CASSGAGGGAETLYF.